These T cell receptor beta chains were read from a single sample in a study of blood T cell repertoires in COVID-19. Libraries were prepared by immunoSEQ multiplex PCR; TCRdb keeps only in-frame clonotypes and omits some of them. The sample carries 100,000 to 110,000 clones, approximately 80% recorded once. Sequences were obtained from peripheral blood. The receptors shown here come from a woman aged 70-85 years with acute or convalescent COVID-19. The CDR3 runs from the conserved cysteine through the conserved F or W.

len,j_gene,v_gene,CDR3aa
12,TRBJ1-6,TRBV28,CASSFSDSPLHF
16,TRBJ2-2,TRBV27,CASSSSQRENTGELFF
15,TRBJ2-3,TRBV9,CASSVATAATDTQYF
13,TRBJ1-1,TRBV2,CASTHRGFTEAFF
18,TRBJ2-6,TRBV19,CASSNTGGDLSGANVLTF
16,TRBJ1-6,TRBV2,CASSDPSRSLNSPLHF
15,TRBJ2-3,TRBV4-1,CASSQEGLATDTQYF
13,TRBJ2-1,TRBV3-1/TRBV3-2,CASSPWDTNEQFF
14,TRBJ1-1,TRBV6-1,CASSEAGTATEAFF
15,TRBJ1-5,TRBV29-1,CSVGFGGNSNQPQHF
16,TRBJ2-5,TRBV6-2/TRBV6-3,CASSYPGGASRETQYF